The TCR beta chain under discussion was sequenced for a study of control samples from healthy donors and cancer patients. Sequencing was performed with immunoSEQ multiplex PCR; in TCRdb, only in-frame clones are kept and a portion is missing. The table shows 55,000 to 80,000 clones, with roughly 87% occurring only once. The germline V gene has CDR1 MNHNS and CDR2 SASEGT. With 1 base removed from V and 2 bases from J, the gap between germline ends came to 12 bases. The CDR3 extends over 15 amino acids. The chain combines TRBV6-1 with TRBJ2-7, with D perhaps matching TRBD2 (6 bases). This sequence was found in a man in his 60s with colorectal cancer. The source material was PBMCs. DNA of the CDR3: TGTGCCAGCAGTGAAGGGAGGGGTCGGCCCTACGAGCAGTACTTC. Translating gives CASSEGRGRPYEQYF.